The clone carrying this T cell receptor beta chain came up many times. What it binds is unknown. The V and J ends lost 5 bases and 6 bases respectively, with 13 bases between them. The length of the CDR3 is 14 residues. CDR1 and CDR2 (germline): SGHAT, FQNNGV. This record comes from a study of Graves' ophthalmopathy and Graves' hyperthyroidism. Amplified material comprised TCR beta CDR3 regions derived from RNA transcripts. The workflow started with a first-round RT-PCR run with HTBI primers and then moved on to a second-round multiplex PCR. TCRdb re-called the multiplex PCR reads through MiXCR, storing one row per CDR3 protein. The sample carries roughly 300,000 distinct CDR3 sequences, 15% to 20% recorded once. Overall study findings and caveats: The blood repertoire also included most expanded thyroid clonotypes above 0.001 frequency.

The sequence was collected from an adult man with Graves' ophthalmopathy. Sequencing input: peripheral blood. The chain has TRBV11-2 and TRBJ2-2; no definite D call. The CDR3 nucleotides are TGTGCCAGCAGCCCCGCGTGGGGATCCGGGGAGCTGTTTTTT. It translates to CASSPAWGSGELFF.